One sample yielded the 25 T cell receptor beta chains listed below, sequenced in a study of brain T cells in children with intractable seizures. Assay: immunoSEQ multiplex PCR; the TCRdb copy retains only in-frame clones and omits some. Among 80,000 or so clones listed, around nine tenths were seen once. The material sequenced was peripheral blood, taken at surgery. Receptors originate from a girl aged 2-10 years with Rasmussen encephalitis and intractable seizures.

The chain employs TRBV19 and TRBJ2-2, with D unclear. V lost 1 base and J lost 2, with 5 bases in between. Germline loops: CDR1 LNHDA, CDR2 SQIVND (reference sequence). The CDR3 loop spans 14 amino acids. The DNA of the CDR3 is TGTGCCAGTAGTATAGCACCTAACACCGGGGAGCTGTTTTTT. Protein product: CASSIAPNTGELFF.

V usage is TRBV2 and J usage is TRBJ2-1; D gene unclear. V was cut by 4 bases and J by 9 bases, with 10 bases left in between. The CDR3 has 12 residues. Germline CDR1 reads SNHLY; CDR2 reads FYNNEI. In DNA form, the CDR3 reads TGTGCCAGCAGTGCCCCACCAGGTGAGCAGTTCTTC. Its protein product is CASSAPPGEQFF.

V and J are TRBV18 and TRBJ2-4; 7 nucleotides align to TRBD2. The J segment lost 5 bases and the V segment lost 2 bases, leaving 3 bases of the junction unmatched. The CDR3 contains 14 residues. Germline-derived CDR1 and CDR2 are KGHSH and LQKENI. CDR3 in DNA: TGTGCCAGCTCACCAAGCCGGGAGGAAAACATTCAGTACTTC. Translation: CASSPSREENIQYF.

The chain links TRBV19 to TRBJ2-5, with TRBD2 matching over 7 bases. Per the germline V gene, CDR1 is LNHDA and CDR2 is SQIVND (reference sequence). V gave up 5 bases and J gave up 4 bases; unmatched junction bases: 4. The CDR3 has 13 residues. As DNA, the CDR3 is TGTGCCAGTAGTTGGGGGGGAGGAGAGACCCAGTACTTC. Its protein product is CASSWGGGETQYF.

This clone was observed a single time. The chain is built from TRBV6-5 and TRBJ2-1, with 7 bases aligning to TRBD2. The CDR3 runs to 16 residues. J was trimmed by 5 bases and V by 2 bases; bases with no gene match: 9. Germline values: CDR1 MNHEY, CDR2 SVGAGI. CDR3 nucleotide sequence: TGTGCCAGCAGTTACCGGCTGGCGGGAGAGGACAATGAGCAGTTCTTC. Encoded protein: CASSYRLAGEDNEQFF.

The chain has TRBV27 and TRBJ2-1, with a weak D call TRBD2 (6 bases). The CDR3 loop spans 11 amino acids. CDR1 is MNHEY and CDR2 is SMNVEV in the germline V gene (reference sequence). V lost 5 bases, J lost 11 bases, and 10 bases lay in between. The CDR3 nucleotides read TGTGCCAGCAGTGCGGGACGAAAGCAGTTCTTC. Protein sequence: CASSAGRKQFF.

The genes are TRBV19 and TRBJ1-2, with a possible D match to TRBD1 (6 bases). The germline V and J ends were trimmed by 5 bases and 2 bases, with 15 bases remaining between them. CDR3 length: 15 residues. Germline V gene lookup returns CDR1 LNHDA and CDR2 SQIVND (reference sequence). CDR3 sequence (DNA): TGTGCCAGTAGTGCAGACAGGACTAAGAACTATGGCTACACCTTC. It is translated as CASSADRTKNYGYTF.

The chain joins TRBV4-2 to TRBJ2-6; D possibly uses TRBD1 or TRBD2 (5 bases each). Germline values: CDR1 LGHNA, CDR2 YNFKEQ. Trimming stripped 5 bases from V and 2 bases from J, with 13 bases between. This CDR3 has 16 residues. CDR3 DNA: TGTGCCAGCAGCAGCGCCGGGACCCCTGGGGCCAACGTCCTGACTTTC. Translation: CASSSAGTPGANVLTF.

This clone is a singleton in its sample. V is TRBV6-5 and J is TRBJ1-2, with TRBD1 matching over 7 bases. Germline V gene lookup returns CDR1 MNHEY and CDR2 SVGAGI. This CDR3 has 15 amino acids. Losses at the gene ends were 6 bases for V and 4 bases for J; bases not matched to a gene: 11. As DNA, the CDR3 is TGTGCCAGCAGCCCAGCCACAGGGGCCCTCTATGGCTACACCTTC. It is translated as CASSPATGALYGYTF.

This CDR3 is CASSLVNSGANVLTF. CDR3 DNA: TGTGCCAGCAGTTTAGTAAACTCTGGGGCCAACGTCCTGACTTTC. This sequence joins TRBV28 and TRBJ2-6, with D hard to call. Germline CDR1 is MDHEN and CDR2 is SYDVKM. V was pared by 2 bases and J by 0 bases, with 5 bases between. CDR3 size: 15 residues.

The V gene is TRBV7-3, the J gene TRBJ2-1, with 12 bases lining up with TRBD2. The CDR3 covers 17 residues. V lost 2 bases and J lost 6; bases outside the gene matches: 8. The germline CDR1 and CDR2 sequences are SGHTA and FQGTGA. CDR3 residues: CASSLLSLAGGPNEQFF. In nucleotides, the CDR3 is TGTGCCAGCAGCTTACTAAGCCTAGCGGGGGGGCCCAATGAGCAGTTCTTC.

V and J are TRBV30 and TRBJ1-1; 8 bases are a match to TRBD1. With V trimmed by 8 bases and J by 3 bases, 8 bases remained unmatched. CDR1 GTSNPN and CDR2 SVGIG come from the germline V gene (reference sequence). The CDR3 runs 13 residues. CDR3 loop: CALDSDRDTEAFF. In nucleotides, the CDR3 is TGTGCCCTGGACTCGGACAGGGACACTGAAGCTTTCTTT. The full variable domain, with the rest looked up from reference TRBV30 and TRBJ1-1, is SQTIHQWPATLVQPVGSPLSLECTVEGTSNPNLYWYRQAAGRGLQLLFYSVGIGQISSEVPQNLSASRPQDRQFILSSKKLLLSDSGFYLCALDSDRDTEAFFGQGTRLTVV.

This clone was seen only once. The rearrangement joins TRBV6-1 to TRBJ1-5, with D unclear. The CDR3 is 14 amino acids. Between the trimmed V and J ends, which lost 2 bases and 6 bases, there was a span of 11 bases. Germline V gene sequence: CDR1 MNHNS, CDR2 SASEGT. The CDR3 sequence: CASSEWRIRQPQHF. Written as DNA, the CDR3 is TGTGCCAGCAGTGAATGGAGGATCCGTCAGCCCCAGCATTTT.

In its sample, this clone was seen once. The chain couples TRBV29-1 to TRBJ2-1; 10 nucleotides agree with TRBD2. The length of the CDR3 is 14 residues. Germline V CDR1 and CDR2: SQVTM, ANQGSEA. The CDR3 nucleotides are TGCGGCTTCGCCTCTAGCGGGAGTATAGATGAGCAGTTCTTC. It encodes CGFASSGSIDEQFF.

The chain uses TRBV7-3 and TRBJ2-5; D may be TRBD1 (5 bases). This CDR3 region has 13 residues. CDR1 and CDR2 from the germline V gene are SGHTA and FQGTGA. Deletions cut 1 base from V and 5 bases from J, with 8 bases between. CDR3 in DNA: TGTGCCAGCAGCTTAAGGTGGGGCGAGACCCAGTACTTC. This gives the protein CASSLRWGETQYF.

The V call is TRBV5-1, the J call TRBJ2-1, with D hard to call. Trimming left V 3 bases short and J 4 bases short, with 5 bases between. The CDR3 spans 12 residues. CDR1 SGHRS and CDR2 YFSETQ come from the germline V gene. This CDR3 reads CASSSPYNEQFF. In DNA form, the CDR3 reads TGCGCCAGCAGCTCCCCATACAATGAGCAGTTCTTC.

V and J are TRBV24-1 and TRBJ1-1, with 7 bases lining up with TRBD1. CDR1 is KGHDR and CDR2 is SFDVKD in the germline V gene. This CDR3 is built from 12 residues. Germline trimming cut 1 base from V and 8 bases from J; bases unmatched to any gene: 0. CDR3: CATSDFRGEAFF. The DNA for the CDR3 is TGTGCCACCAGTGATTTCAGGGGGGAAGCTTTCTTT.

The chain is built from TRBV3-1 (or the pseudogene TRBV3-2) and TRBJ2-5; 10 bases align to TRBD2. The CDR3 is 19 residues long. Germline trimming cut 0 bases from V and 1 base from J; bases unmatched to any gene: 11. Germline V CDR1 and CDR2: LGHDT, YNNKEL (reference sequence). The CDR3 is CASSQEMASGSPLQETQYF. The CDR3, as DNA: TGTGCCAGCAGCCAAGAAATGGCTAGCGGGAGCCCCCTCCAAGAGACCCAGTACTTC.

This clone was picked up one time. The V gene is TRBV7-3, the J gene TRBJ1-1; D may be TRBD1 (5 bases). The V gene's germline CDR1 is SGHTA and CDR2 FQGTGA. Trimming cost V 5 bases and J 1 base, with 8 bases left between them. This CDR3 has 13 amino acids. The CDR3 sequence is CASSPQGNTEAFF. DNA of the CDR3: TGTGCCAGCAGCCCTCAGGGGAACACTGAAGCTTTCTTT.

The chain couples TRBV30 to TRBJ2-3; 10 nucleotides align to TRBD2. The germline V gene encodes CDR1 GTSNPN and CDR2 SVGIG (reference sequence). This CDR3 is built from 14 residues. The ends lost 3 bases at V and 3 bases at J; junction bases unmatched: 3. The CDR3 DNA follows: TGTGCCTGGAGATTAGCGGGGGGTACAGATACGCAGTATTTT. Amino acids: CAWRLAGGTDTQYF.

This clone occurred once. This chain uses TRBV5-1 with TRBJ2-3; D is undetermined. Trimming took 1 base from V and 6 from J, leaving 18 bases between them. The CDR3 is 16 residues long. The germline gives CDR1 SGHRS, CDR2 YFSETQ. CDR3 amino acids: CASSLSPVGSADTQYF. The CDR3 DNA follows: TGCGCCAGCAGCTTGTCCCCGGTCGGTTCCGCCGATACGCAGTATTTT.

V gene TRBV5-6 combines with J gene TRBJ2-7; no definite D call. Trimming removed 0 bases at V and 1 base at J, with 8 bases between. Germline V lookup: CDR1 SGHDT, CDR2 YYEEEE. The CDR3 has 14 amino acids. Written as DNA, the CDR3 is TGTGCCAGCAGCTTGGGGGGAAAATCCTACGAGCAGTACTTC. It encodes CASSLGGKSYEQYF.

This chain connects TRBV14 to TRBJ1-4, with D possibly matching TRBD1 (5 bases). Germline CDR1 SGHDN, CDR2 FVKESK. This CDR3 is 11 amino acids long. V dropped 1 base and J dropped 12 bases, with 6 bases sitting between them. The CDR3 DNA follows: TGTGCCAGCAGCCAAGGGGGGGAACTGTTTTTT. It is translated as CASSQGGELFF.

The V gene is TRBV6-1, the J gene TRBJ1-2; D is uncertain. Germline CDR1 and CDR2: MNHNS and SASEGT. CDR3 length: 11 amino acids. V shed 3 bases and J shed 8 bases, with 7 bases lying between them. CDR3 sequence (DNA): TGTGCCAGCAGTGATGGCGGAGGCTACACCTTC. This gives the protein CASSDGGGYTF.

This clone was seen just once. The V and J genes are TRBV4-1 and TRBJ1-2; possible D gene TRBD1, 5 bases. CDR3 length equals 14 residues. Looked up from germline, CDR1 is MGHRA and CDR2 is YSYEKL. V was shortened by 0 bases and J by 7 bases, with 12 bases between the two germline ends. The CDR3, as DNA: TGCGCCAGCAGCCAAGATTCGAAGGGGCTTGGCTACACCTTC. Encoded protein: CASSQDSKGLGYTF.